The 22 T cell receptor beta chains below come from one sample, sequenced in a study of radiotherapy plus CTLA-4 blockade in lung cancer. Profiling relied on immunoSEQ multiplex PCR, and the TCRdb table lists in-frame clones only, not all of them. In the table there are roughly 66,000 clones, around four fifths of which are singletons. The input for sequencing was peripheral blood, taken from a patient treated with radiotherapy plus ipilimumab. These TCRs come from a human donor with non-small cell lung cancer who had a partial response to radiotherapy plus ipilimumab.

The gene calls are TRBV5-6 and TRBJ2-7; D is unclear. The CDR3 is 14 residues long. The V gene lost 2 bases and the J gene lost 1 base, with 10 bases spanning the gap. CDR1 and CDR2 (germline): SGHDT, YYEEEE. CDR3 protein: CASSLMGSSYEQYF. CDR3 DNA sequence: TGTGCCAGCAGCTTAATGGGCAGTTCCTACGAGCAGTACTTC.

The V call is TRBV6-1, the J call TRBJ2-3, with 10 bases identical to TRBD2. Germline trimming cut 4 bases from V and 7 bases from J; bases unmatched to any gene: 14. In germline, CDR1 is MNHNS, CDR2 SASEGT. The CDR3 consists of 17 residues. CDR3 nucleotides: TGTGCCAGCAGTGTAGGGCCCCAGCGGGAGGGCCGAAATACGCAGTATTTT. Protein: CASSVGPQREGRNTQYF.

This clone appeared a few times. The rearrangement joins TRBV9 to TRBJ2-5; 7 nucleotides agree with TRBD2. This CDR3 is built from 15 residues. Germline V CDR1 and CDR2: SGDLS, YYNGEE. With 4 bases clipped from V and 5 bases from J, the junction kept 11 bases outside the gene matches. The CDR3 nucleotides read TGTGCCAGCAGCTTTTCCGGGGGAGGGCAGGAGACCCAGTACTTC. Its protein product is CASSFSGGGQETQYF.

J is TRBJ2-5 and V is TRBV7-8, with D perhaps TRBD1 (5 bases). This CDR3 spans 13 amino acids. Between the trimmed V and J ends, which lost 6 bases and 4 bases, there was a span of 12 bases. Germline V gene sequence: CDR1 SGHVS, CDR2 FQNEAQ. CDR3 DNA: TGTGCCAGCAGTTCAGGGATTGGAGAGACCCAGTACTTC. This translates into CASSSGIGETQYF.

The chain carries TRBV7-2 and TRBJ1-2; D is unclear. The ends were cut back, 2 bases at V and 1 base at J, with 8 bases in the middle. CDR1 is SGHTA, CDR2 FQGNSA, per germline. There are 14 residues in the CDR3. The CDR3 DNA is TGTGCCAGCAGCTTATTGGGCGTTAACTATGGCTACACCTTC. Residues: CASSLLGVNYGYTF.

Only a few counts were recorded for this clone. The chain has TRBV5-1 and TRBJ2-5, with 8 bases identical to TRBD2. Germline CDR1 SGHRS, CDR2 YFSETQ. The CDR3 is 20 amino acids. J gave up 2 bases and V 2 bases, and 20 bases lay outside the gene matches. For the CDR3, the DNA is TGCGCCAGCAGCTTCGGGGCTAGCGGGCGATTACCACTCTATCAAGAGACCCAGTACTTC. It translates to CASSFGASGRLPLYQETQYF.

This chain joins TRBV11-3 and TRBJ2-1, with 15 bases identical to TRBD2. The CDR3 runs to 15 residues. The ends lost 5 bases at V and 8 bases at J; junction bases unmatched: 4. Germline V gene data show CDR1 as SGHNT and CDR2 as YENEEA. This CDR3 is CASSTRTSGRDEQFF. As DNA, the CDR3 is TGTGCCAGCAGCACCCGGACTAGCGGGAGGGATGAGCAGTTCTTC.

The count of this clone is one. V usage is TRBV7-3 and J usage is TRBJ2-5, with D maybe TRBD2 (5 bases). V was trimmed by 5 bases and J by 5 bases, leaving 27 bases between them. CDR1 SGHTA and CDR2 FQGTGA come from the germline V gene. The CDR3 runs to 18 residues. The CDR3 sequence: CASSAGDFSALGPETQYF. As DNA, the CDR3 is TGTGCCAGCAGCGCCGGCGATTTTAGCGCTCTAGGGCCCGAGACCCAGTACTTC.

The chain uses TRBV6-5 and TRBJ2-1, with D possibly being TRBD2 (6 bases). This CDR3 is built from 12 residues. Germline loops: CDR1 MNHEY, CDR2 SVGAGI. Trimming shortened V by 10 bases and J by 7 bases, and 14 bases separated the two germline ends. For the CDR3, the DNA is TGTGCCACCTTTACTAGCATTAATGAGCAGTTCTTC. Translating it yields CATFTSINEQFF.

The rearrangement uses TRBV5-6 and TRBJ1-1; 7 bases map to TRBD1. The CDR3 totals 13 residues. Germline V gene lookup returns CDR1 SGHDT and CDR2 YYEEEE. With 2 bases clipped from V and 4 bases from J, the junction kept 2 bases outside the gene matches. DNA for the CDR3: TGTGCCAGCAGCTTACCAGGGGGCACTGAAGCTTTCTTT. This translates into CASSLPGGTEAFF.

As regards this clone: The sample carries other DNA sequences with the same CDR3. The chain employs TRBV5-1 and TRBJ2-7, with 14 bases matching TRBD2. The junction had 3 bases not matched to a gene; V was cut back by 3 bases and J by 4 bases. This CDR3 comprises 15 residues. Germline loops: CDR1 SGHRS, CDR2 YFSETQ. The DNA of the CDR3 is TGCGCCAGCAGCTCAGGGACTAGCGGGAGTTACGAGCAGTACTTC. Its protein product is CASSSGTSGSYEQYF.

V usage is TRBV7-2 and J usage is TRBJ1-4; D uncertain. V was cut by 4 bases and J by 7 bases, with 16 bases left in between. Germline V gene data show CDR1 as SGHTA and CDR2 as FQGNSA. CDR3 length equals 15 residues. CDR3 bases: TGTGCCAGCAGCTCCCCGGGTTCAACCCCTGAAAAACTGTTTTTT. This translates into CASSSPGSTPEKLFF.

This clone was found a few times. V gene TRBV11-2 combines with J gene TRBJ2-7, with D unresolved. CDR1 is SGHAT, CDR2 FQNNGV, per germline. The CDR3 totals 12 residues. V lost 1 base and J 1 base, leaving 2 bases between the germline ends. The CDR3 bases are TGTGCCAGCAGCTTAGCGTCCTACGAGCAGTACTTC. Amino acids: CASSLASYEQYF.

This chain's CDR3 is CASSRQGFSYNEQFF. CDR3 nucleotide sequence: TGTGCCAGTAGTCGACAGGGGTTCTCCTACAATGAGCAGTTCTTC. The chain is built from TRBV19 and TRBJ2-1; 8 positions match TRBD1. The CDR3 sequence is 15 residues long. Germline V lookup: CDR1 LNHDA, CDR2 SQIVND (reference sequence). V gave up 5 bases and J gave up 0 bases; unmatched junction bases: 3. The full variable domain, completed using reference TRBV19 and TRBJ2-1, is DGGITQSPKYLFRKEGQNVTLSCEQNLNHDAMYWYRQDPGQGLRLIYYSQIVNDFQKGDIAEGYSVSREKKESFPLTVTSAQKNPTAFYLCASSRQGFSYNEQFFGPGTRLTVL.

The CDR3 DNA reads as TGCAGCGTTGAATATTCGGGACAGGGGAACTATGGCTACACCTTC. It codes for CSVEYSGQGNYGYTF. The chain carries TRBV29-1 and TRBJ1-2, with 10 positions matching TRBD1. Germline assignment: CDR1 SQVTM and CDR2 ANQGSEA. Unmatched junction bases numbered 5, after V lost 2 bases and J lost 2 bases. The CDR3 covers 15 residues.

This clone appeared a few times. This chain links TRBV5-4 with TRBJ1-2; D might be TRBD1 (5 bases). The CDR3 consists of 14 residues. V was trimmed by 0 bases and J by 8 bases, leaving 14 bases between them. Germline V gene data show CDR1 as SGHNT and CDR2 as YYREEE (reference sequence). This CDR3 reads CASSLEGYGGGYTF. The DNA of the CDR3 is TGTGCCAGCAGCTTGGAGGGCTACGGGGGAGGCTACACCTTC.

This rearrangement joins TRBV7-8 to TRBJ2-5, with D perhaps TRBD2 (6 bases). From germline, CDR1 is SGHVS and CDR2 FQNEAQ. The CDR3 spans 12 residues. The V end lost 5 bases, the J end lost 10 bases, and 14 bases lay between the germline ends. The CDR3 region has the DNA TGTGCCAGCAGCCCCGAACGGAGGGTCCAGTACTTC. Amino acids: CASSPERRVQYF.

In regard to this clone: One end of the junction varies from germline; a read error may be responsible. The genes are TRBV4-2 and TRBJ2-1, with 9 bases matching TRBD2. The CDR3 consists of 16 residues. From germline, CDR1 is LGHNA and CDR2 YNFKEQ. CDR3 bases: TGTGCCAGCAGCCATGATAGCGGGAGCTCCAACAATGAGCAGTTCTTC. As protein: CASSHDSGSSNNEQFF.

The rearrangement joins TRBV5-1 to TRBJ2-7; 9 bases line up with TRBD1. V dropped 2 bases and J dropped 6; count of bases not matched to a gene: 6. Germline loops: CDR1 SGHRS, CDR2 YFSETQ. This CDR3 comprises 14 residues. CDR3 nucleotides: TGCGCCAGCAGCTTAGGGACAGGGTCGGGCGAGCAGTACTTC. Its translation is CASSLGTGSGEQYF.

This clone was picked up one time. J is TRBJ2-1 and V is TRBV7-3; the D gene is possibly TRBD2 (5 bases). The V and J ends lost 8 bases and 6 bases respectively, with 8 bases between them. This CDR3 is built from 11 residues. Germline V gives CDR1 SGHTA, CDR2 FQGTGA. In DNA, the CDR3 is TGTGCCAGCGGGCGGGCCAATGAGCAGTTCTTC. This gives the protein CASGRANEQFF.

The chain is built from TRBV30 and TRBJ2-5, with 9 nucleotides matching TRBD1. In germline, CDR1 is GTSNPN, CDR2 SVGIG (reference sequence). The V segment lost 4 bases and the J segment 5 bases; nucleotides outside the gene matches: 5. The CDR3 covers 13 residues. This chain's CDR3 is CAWNIDRGETQYF. CDR3 sequence (DNA): TGTGCCTGGAATATCGACAGGGGGGAGACCCAGTACTTC.

The chain joins TRBV10-3 to TRBJ1-3, with D possibly being TRBD1 (5 bases). Germline V lookup: CDR1 ENHRY, CDR2 SYGVKD. This CDR3 comprises 15 residues. Trimming removed 6 bases from V and 8 bases from J, with 20 bases in between. The CDR3 sequence: CAISGRHRGGDTIYF. Written as DNA, the CDR3 is TGTGCCATCAGCGGAAGGCATCGTGGAGGGGACACCATATATTTT.